Listed below are T cell receptor beta chains from one sample, sequenced in a study of CD8 T cells in Susac syndrome. TCRdb redid the calling of the immunoSEQ multiplex PCR reads with MiXCR, one entry per CDR3 protein. This table has 95,000 to 150,000 distinct CDR3 sequences, approximately 93% appearing once. Sequences were obtained from CD8+ T cells from PBMCs. The receptors here all came from a human donor with multiple sclerosis. Both conserved end residues are part of each CDR3. D genes are given only for firm matches. For some rows the clone size is stated as once, few or many, or as a class when expanded; others skip it.

d_call: -; clone_size: -; v_call: TRBV6-5; j_call: TRBJ1-1; cdr3_nt: TGTGCCAGTGAGATGAACACTGAAGCTTTCTTT; cdr3_aa: CASEMNTEAFF
d_call: -; clone_size: -; v_call: TRBV2; j_call: TRBJ2-1; cdr3_nt: TGTGCCAGCGAGTATAGGATCTACAATGAGCAGTTCTTC; cdr3_aa: CASEYRIYNEQFF
d_call: -; clone_size: -; v_call: TRBV7-6; j_call: TRBJ2-3; cdr3_nt: TGTGCCAGCAGCCTTCAGCGAGACCGCACAGATACGCAGTATTTT; cdr3_aa: CASSLQRDRTDTQYF
d_call: -; clone_size: -; v_call: TRBV7-8; j_call: TRBJ1-5; cdr3_nt: TGTGCCAGCAGCCCTGGGGGGACGGCTCAGCCCCAGCATTTT; cdr3_aa: CASSPGGTAQPQHF
d_call: -; clone_size: -; v_call: TRBV2; j_call: TRBJ1-1; cdr3_nt: TGTGCCAGCAGTGAAGGAGGACAGGAAGCTTTCTTT; cdr3_aa: CASSEGGQEAFF
d_call: -; clone_size: -; v_call: TRBV3-1; j_call: TRBJ2-4; cdr3_nt: TGTGCCAGCAGCCAAGATCGCGACAGGGAGGGCAACATTCAGTACTTC; cdr3_aa: CASSQDRDREGNIQYF
d_call: TRBD2; clone_size: -; v_call: TRBV13; j_call: TRBJ2-3; cdr3_nt: TGTGCCAGCAGCAAGACTAGCGGGAATACGCAGTATTTT; cdr3_aa: CASSKTSGNTQYF
d_call: -; clone_size: -; v_call: TRBV7-9; j_call: TRBJ2-7; cdr3_nt: TGTGCCAGCAGCTTCTTATTCGCTCCCTACGAGCAGTACTTC; cdr3_aa: CASSFLFAPYEQYF
d_call: -; clone_size: -; v_call: TRBV12-3/TRBV12-4; j_call: TRBJ1-5; cdr3_nt: TGTGCCAGCAGTTTGGCCGGGGGGGGGCGCAATCAGCCCCAGCATTTT; cdr3_aa: CASSLAGGGRNQPQHF
d_call: -; clone_size: -; v_call: TRBV7-8; j_call: TRBJ1-1; cdr3_nt: TGTGCCAGCAGCTTTGCCCGGGGGGCTAACACTGAAGCTTTCTTT; cdr3_aa: CASSFARGANTEAFF
d_call: -; clone_size: -; v_call: TRBV28; j_call: TRBJ2-2; cdr3_nt: TGTGCCAGCAGTTTTGGCAGGGAATCCGGGGAGCTGTTTTTT; cdr3_aa: CASSFGRESGELFF
d_call: -; clone_size: -; v_call: TRBV7-8; j_call: TRBJ2-7; cdr3_nt: TGTGCCAGCAGCCCATTAACAGGAGCCTACGAGCAGTACTTC; cdr3_aa: CASSPLTGAYEQYF
d_call: TRBD1; clone_size: once; v_call: TRBV27; j_call: TRBJ1-5; cdr3_nt: TGTGCCAGCAGTGGACAGGGACTTCAGCCCCAGCATTTT; cdr3_aa: CASSGQGLQPQHF
d_call: -; clone_size: once; v_call: TRBV24-1; j_call: TRBJ2-6; cdr3_nt: TGTGCCACCAGTACGGACAGCTTCTCTGGGGCCAACGTCCTGACTTTC; cdr3_aa: CATSTDSFSGANVLTF
d_call: TRBD1; clone_size: -; v_call: TRBV14; j_call: TRBJ1-2; cdr3_nt: TGTGCCAGCCGCGGACAGGACTATGGCTACACCTTC; cdr3_aa: CASRGQDYGYTF
d_call: TRBD2; clone_size: -; v_call: TRBV20-1; j_call: TRBJ2-3; cdr3_nt: TGCAGTGTCAAGCGGGACCTGAGCACAGATACGCAGTATTTT; cdr3_aa: CSVKRDLSTDTQYF
d_call: TRBD1; clone_size: -; v_call: TRBV29-1; j_call: TRBJ2-7; cdr3_nt: TGCAGCGTTGCGAACCCCCGGGACAGCTACGAGCAGTACTTC; cdr3_aa: CSVANPRDSYEQYF